The clone carrying this T cell receptor (beta chain) occurred a few times. Unsorted whole blood supplied the RNA, and germline DNA was extracted too. This CDR3 spans 16 amino acids. Per germline, CDR1 MNHEY and CDR2 SVGAGI. Trimming removed 4 bases from V and 6 bases from J; junction bases left unmatched: 5. Synthesis of TCR beta cDNA was carried out from 500 ng total RNA with a constant-region primer. Employing slightly modified ARM-PCR, three nested multiplex PCR rounds were run, and these gave rise to the TCR beta libraries. The first two PCR rounds used TRBV1-TRBV30 forward primers with a C-beta reverse primer, roughly 10 cycles each. TCRdb re-called the multiplex PCR reads with MiXCR, one entry per CDR3 protein. The sample has about 350,000 distinct CDR3 sequences, approximately 65% seen once; the top ten hold about 6%. These data originate in a study of tumor-infiltrating lymphocytes in primary liver carcinoma.

The receptor was isolated from a man in his forties with primary liver carcinoma and hepatitis B virus infection. The gene calls are TRBV6-5 and TRBJ2-3; 15 bases fit TRBD2. Sample: peripheral blood. As DNA, the CDR3 is TGTGCCAGCAGTTTAGGACTAGCGGGAGGGATGGATACGCAGTATTTT. As protein: CASSLGLAGGMDTQYF.